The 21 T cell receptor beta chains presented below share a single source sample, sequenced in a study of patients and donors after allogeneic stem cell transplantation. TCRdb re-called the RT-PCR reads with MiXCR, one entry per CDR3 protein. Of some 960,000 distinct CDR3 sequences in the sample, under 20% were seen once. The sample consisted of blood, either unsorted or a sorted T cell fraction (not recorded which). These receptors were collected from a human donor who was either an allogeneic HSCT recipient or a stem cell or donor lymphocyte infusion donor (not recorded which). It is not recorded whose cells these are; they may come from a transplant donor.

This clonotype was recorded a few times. The CDR3 DNA reads as TGCGCCAGCAGCCAAGTCTTTGCGCCTAACACTGAAGCTTTCTTT. This gives the protein CASSQVFAPNTEAFF. The chain employs TRBV4-1 and TRBJ1-1, with D unresolved. Germline V lookup: CDR1 MGHRA, CDR2 YSYEKL. V was pared by 1 base and J by 2 bases, with 11 bases between. The CDR3 has 15 residues.

As DNA, the CDR3 is TGCGCCAGCAGCTTGGAGAGCAGGGCGAACACTGAAGCTTTCTTT. Amino acid sequence: CASSLESRANTEAFF. This chain connects TRBV5-1 to TRBJ1-1; perhaps TRBD1 as D (5 bases). The V end lost 0 bases, the J end lost 1 base, and 10 bases lay between the germline ends. The CDR3 extends over 15 amino acids. Germline V gene lookup returns CDR1 SGHRS and CDR2 YFSETQ. The whole variable domain, filled in from reference TRBV5-1 and TRBJ1-1, reads KAGVTQTPRYLIKTRGQQVTLSCSPISGHRSVSWYQQTPGQGLQFLFEYFSETQRNKGNFPGRFSGRQFSNSRSEMNVSTLELGDSALYLCASSLESRANTEAFFGQGTRLTVV.

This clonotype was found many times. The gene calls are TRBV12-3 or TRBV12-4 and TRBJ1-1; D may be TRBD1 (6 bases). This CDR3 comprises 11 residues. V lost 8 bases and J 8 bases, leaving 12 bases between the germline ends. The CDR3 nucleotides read TGTGCCAGCTGGAAGGGGGTAGAAGCTTTCTTT. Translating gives CASWKGVEAFF.

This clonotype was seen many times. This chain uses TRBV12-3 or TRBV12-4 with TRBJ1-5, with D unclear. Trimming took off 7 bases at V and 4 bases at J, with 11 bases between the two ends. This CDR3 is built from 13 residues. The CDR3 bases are TGTGCCAGCACCAAGGGTAGGAATCAGCCCCAGCATTTT. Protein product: CASTKGRNQPQHF.

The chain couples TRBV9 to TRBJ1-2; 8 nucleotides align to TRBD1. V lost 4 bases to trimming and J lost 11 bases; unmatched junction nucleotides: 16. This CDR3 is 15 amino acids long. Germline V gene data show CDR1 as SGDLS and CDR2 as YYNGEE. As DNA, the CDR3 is TGTGCCAGCAGCCCCCGCTGGGGAACAGGGGGAAGGTACACCTTC. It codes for CASSPRWGTGGRYTF.

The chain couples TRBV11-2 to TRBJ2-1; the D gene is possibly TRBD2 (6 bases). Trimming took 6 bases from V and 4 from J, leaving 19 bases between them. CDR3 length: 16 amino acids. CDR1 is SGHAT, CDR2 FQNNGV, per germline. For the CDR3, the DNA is TGTGCCAGCAGACCAGTTAGGAGGGAAGGATACAATGAGCAGTTCTTC. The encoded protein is CASRPVRREGYNEQFF.

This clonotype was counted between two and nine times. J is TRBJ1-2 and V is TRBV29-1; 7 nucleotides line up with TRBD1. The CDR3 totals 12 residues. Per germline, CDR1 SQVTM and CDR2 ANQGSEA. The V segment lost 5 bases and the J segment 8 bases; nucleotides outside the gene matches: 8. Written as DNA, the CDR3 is TGCAGCGTTATCGGCAACAGGGGCGGCTACACCTTC. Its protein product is CSVIGNRGGYTF.

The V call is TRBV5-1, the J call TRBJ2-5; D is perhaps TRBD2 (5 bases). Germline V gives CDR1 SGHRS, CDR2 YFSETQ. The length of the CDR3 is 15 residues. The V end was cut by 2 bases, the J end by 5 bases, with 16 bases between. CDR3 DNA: TGCGCCAGCAGCTTCACGACCATCTCGGGGGAGACCCAGTACTTC. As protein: CASSFTTISGETQYF.

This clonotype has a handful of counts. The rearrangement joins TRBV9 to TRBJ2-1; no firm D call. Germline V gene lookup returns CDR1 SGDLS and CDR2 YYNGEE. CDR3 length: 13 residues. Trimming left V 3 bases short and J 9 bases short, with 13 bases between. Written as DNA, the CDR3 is TGTGCCAGCAGCGCCTTGTTATCGGGTGAGCAGTTCTTC. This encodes CASSALLSGEQFF.

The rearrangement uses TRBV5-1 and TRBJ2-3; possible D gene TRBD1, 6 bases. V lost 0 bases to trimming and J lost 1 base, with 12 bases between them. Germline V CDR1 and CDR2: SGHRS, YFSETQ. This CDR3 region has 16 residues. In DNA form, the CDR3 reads TGCGCCAGCAGCTTGGTCGATTACAGGGGCACAGATACGCAGTATTTT. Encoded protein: CASSLVDYRGTDTQYF.

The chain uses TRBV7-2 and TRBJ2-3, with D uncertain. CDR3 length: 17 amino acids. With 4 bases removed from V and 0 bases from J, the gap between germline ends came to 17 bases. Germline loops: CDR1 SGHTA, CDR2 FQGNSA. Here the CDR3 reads CASSSKSIGTSTDTQYF. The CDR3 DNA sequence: TGTGCCAGCAGCTCAAAATCGATAGGCACTAGCACAGATACGCAGTATTTT.

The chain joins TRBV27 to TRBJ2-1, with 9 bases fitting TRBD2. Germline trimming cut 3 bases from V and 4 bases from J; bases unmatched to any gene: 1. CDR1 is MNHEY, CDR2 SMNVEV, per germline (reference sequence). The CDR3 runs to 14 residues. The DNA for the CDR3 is TGTGCCAGCAGTTTCAGCGGGAGGTACAATGAGCAGTTCTTC. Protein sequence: CASSFSGRYNEQFF.

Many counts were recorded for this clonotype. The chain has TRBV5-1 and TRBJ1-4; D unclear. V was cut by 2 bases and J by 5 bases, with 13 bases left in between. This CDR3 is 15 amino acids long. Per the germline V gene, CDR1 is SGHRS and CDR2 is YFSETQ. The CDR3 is CASSLEGRRNEKLFF. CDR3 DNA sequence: TGCGCCAGCAGCTTAGAGGGCCGACGGAATGAAAAACTGTTTTTT.

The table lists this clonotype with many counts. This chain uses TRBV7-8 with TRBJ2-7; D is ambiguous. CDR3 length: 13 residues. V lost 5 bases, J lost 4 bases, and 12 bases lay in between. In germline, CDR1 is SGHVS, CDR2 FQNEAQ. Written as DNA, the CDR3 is TGTGCCAGCAGCCCGGGTGGGTGGTACGAGCAGTACTTC. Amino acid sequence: CASSPGGWYEQYF.

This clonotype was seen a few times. CDR3 residues: CASSLHMADTQYF. The CDR3 nucleotides are TGTGCCAGCAGTTTACATATGGCAGATACGCAGTATTTT. This chain joins TRBV12-3 or TRBV12-4 and TRBJ2-3; no clear D gene. The CDR3 totals 13 residues. The V end lost 2 bases, the J end lost 4 bases, and 7 bases lay between the germline ends.

The CDR3 is CASIQGGAEAFF. In nucleotides, the CDR3 is TGTGCCAGCATCCAGGGAGGGGCGGAAGCTTTCTTT. The chain combines TRBV12-3 or TRBV12-4 with TRBJ1-1, with D possibly TRBD1 on 5 matching bases. The CDR3 runs to 12 residues. V shed 7 bases and J shed 8 bases, with 14 bases lying between them.

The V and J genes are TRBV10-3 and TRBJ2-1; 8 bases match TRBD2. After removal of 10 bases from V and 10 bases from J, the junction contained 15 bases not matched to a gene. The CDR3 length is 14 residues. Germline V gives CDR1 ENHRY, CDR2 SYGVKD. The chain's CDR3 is CATTQIPAGEEQFF. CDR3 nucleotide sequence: TGTGCCACCACTCAGATACCAGCGGGAGAGGAGCAGTTCTTC.

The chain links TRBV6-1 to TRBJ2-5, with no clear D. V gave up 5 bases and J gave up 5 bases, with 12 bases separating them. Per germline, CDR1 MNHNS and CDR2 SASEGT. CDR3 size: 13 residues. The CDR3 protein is CASSPRASETQYF. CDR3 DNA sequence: TGTGCCAGCAGTCCAAGGGCCTCGGAGACCCAGTACTTC.

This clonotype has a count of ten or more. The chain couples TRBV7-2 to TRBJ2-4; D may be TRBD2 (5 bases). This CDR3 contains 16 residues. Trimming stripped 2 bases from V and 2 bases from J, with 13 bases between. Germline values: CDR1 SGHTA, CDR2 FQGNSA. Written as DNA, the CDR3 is TGTGCCAGCAGCTTAACGGGGTTCCCAACCAAAAACATTCAGTACTTC. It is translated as CASSLTGFPTKNIQYF.

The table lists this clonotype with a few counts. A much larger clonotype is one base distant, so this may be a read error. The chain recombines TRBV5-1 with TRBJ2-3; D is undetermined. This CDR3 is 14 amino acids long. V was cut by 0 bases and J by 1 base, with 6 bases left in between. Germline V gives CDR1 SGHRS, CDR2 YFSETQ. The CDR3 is CASSLGKGTDTQYF. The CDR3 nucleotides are TGCGCCAGCAGCTTGGGAAAGGGCACAGATACGCAGTATTTT.

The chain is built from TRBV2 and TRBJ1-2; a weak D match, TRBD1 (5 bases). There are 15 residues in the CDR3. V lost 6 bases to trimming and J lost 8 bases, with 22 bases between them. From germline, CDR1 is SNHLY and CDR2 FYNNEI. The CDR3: CASRLSRDLLGGYTF. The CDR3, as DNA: TGTGCCAGCAGACTGAGTCGGGACCTCCTGGGGGGCTACACCTTC.